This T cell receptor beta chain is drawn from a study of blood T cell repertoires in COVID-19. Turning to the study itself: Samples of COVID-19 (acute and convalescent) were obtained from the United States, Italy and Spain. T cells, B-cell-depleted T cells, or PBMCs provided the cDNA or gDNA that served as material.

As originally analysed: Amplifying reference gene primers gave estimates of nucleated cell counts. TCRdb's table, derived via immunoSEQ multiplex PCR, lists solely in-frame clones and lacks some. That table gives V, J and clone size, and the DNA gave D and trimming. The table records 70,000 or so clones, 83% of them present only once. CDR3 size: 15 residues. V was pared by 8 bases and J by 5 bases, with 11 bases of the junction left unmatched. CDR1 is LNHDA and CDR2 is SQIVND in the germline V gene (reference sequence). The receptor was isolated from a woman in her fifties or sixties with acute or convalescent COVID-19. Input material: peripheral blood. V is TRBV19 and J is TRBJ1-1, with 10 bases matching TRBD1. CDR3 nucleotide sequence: TGTGCCAGTCACTTCGGACAGGGGGTAAGAACTGAAGCTTTCTTT. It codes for CASHFGQGVRTEAFF. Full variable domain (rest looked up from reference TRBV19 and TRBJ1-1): DGGITQSPKYLFRKEGQNVTLSCEQNLNHDAMYWYRQDPGQGLRLIYYSQIVNDFQKGDIAEGYSVSREKKESFPLTVTSAQKNPTAFYLCASHFGQGVRTEAFFGQGTRLTVV.